The 28 T cell receptor beta chains below come from one sample, sequenced in a study of control samples from healthy donors and cancer patients. The data were produced by immunoSEQ multiplex PCR, yet TCRdb's version contains in-frame clones alone and is incomplete. The table lists about 52,000 clones, about 95% of them singletons. The sequenced sample was blood. The receptors were gathered from a man aged 30 to 39 in good health.

In its sample, this clone was seen once. J is TRBJ2-3 and V is TRBV7-6, with 8 positions matching TRBD2. With 1 base clipped from V and 0 bases from J, the junction kept 3 bases outside the gene matches. The CDR3 covers 16 residues. Germline CDR1 SGHVS, CDR2 FNYEAQ. The chain's CDR3 is CASSLEPSGSTDTQYF. In nucleotides, the CDR3 is TGTGCCAGCAGCTTAGAGCCTAGCGGGAGCACAGATACGCAGTATTTT. Combining the CDR3 with reference TRBV7-6 and TRBJ2-3 gives the whole variable domain GAGVSQSPRYKVTKRGQDVALRCDPISGHVSLYWYRQALGQGPEFLTYFNYEAQQDKSGLPNDRFSAERPEGSISTLTIQRTEQRDSAMYRCASSLEPSGSTDTQYFGPGTRLTVL.

J is TRBJ2-6 and V is TRBV6-5; a possible D gene is TRBD2 (6 bases). Germline V CDR1 and CDR2: MNHEY, SVGAGI. CDR3 length: 14 amino acids. Trimming cost V 4 bases and J 10 bases, with 14 bases left between them. This CDR3 reads CASSFFSGANVLTF. The CDR3 DNA follows: TGTGCCAGCAGTTTCTTTTCGGGAGCTAACGTCCTGACTTTC.

The rearrangement links TRBV14 to TRBJ1-1; 7 positions match TRBD1. Trimming at V came to 2 bases and at J to 2 bases, leaving 8 bases not matched to a gene. The CDR3 spans 16 residues. CDR1 and CDR2 from the germline V gene are SGHDN and FVKESK. For the CDR3, the DNA is TGTGCCAGCAGCCAATACCCCCAGGGGGAAAACACTGAAGCTTTCTTT. Residues: CASSQYPQGENTEAFF.

This clone occurred once. The J gene is TRBJ1-2, the V gene TRBV2; 7 bases map to TRBD1. Per germline, CDR1 SNHLY and CDR2 FYNNEI. V lost 3 bases to trimming and J lost 5 bases; unmatched junction nucleotides: 9. The CDR3 runs to 15 residues. CDR3 nucleotides: TGTGCCAGCAGTGAGATGGCCGGGACAGCTTATGGCTACACCTTC. Its translation: CASSEMAGTAYGYTF.

The V and J genes are TRBV11-2 and TRBJ2-5; 10 nucleotides align to TRBD2. After removal of 7 bases from V and 5 bases from J, the junction contained 7 bases not matched to a gene. Looked up from germline, CDR1 is SGHAT and CDR2 is FQNNGV. The CDR3 covers 14 residues. The CDR3 DNA follows: TGTGCCAGCACATCTAGCGGGAGACATGAGACCCAGTACTTC. Encoded protein: CASTSSGRHETQYF.

The CDR3 spells CASREQTGGSYGYTF. CDR3 in DNA: TGTGCCAGTAGAGAACAGACAGGGGGCTCCTATGGCTACACCTTC. The chain combines TRBV19 with TRBJ1-2, with 10 positions matching TRBD1. CDR1 and CDR2 from the germline V gene are LNHDA and SQIVND (reference sequence). J gave up 4 bases and V 6 bases, and 8 bases lay outside the gene matches. The length of the CDR3 is 15 residues.

This chain uses TRBV12-3 or TRBV12-4 with TRBJ1-2; maybe TRBD1 (5 bases). Trimming cost V 3 bases and J 4 bases, with 9 bases left between them. This CDR3 has 13 residues. For the CDR3, the DNA is TGTGCCAGCAGTTTGGGGAGGGGCTATGGCTACACCTTC. It encodes CASSLGRGYGYTF.

The chain employs TRBV24-1 and TRBJ2-5; no clear D gene. CDR1 is KGHDR and CDR2 is SFDVKD in the germline V gene. This CDR3 is built from 12 residues. The ends were cut back, 5 bases at V and 4 bases at J, with 7 bases in the middle. The CDR3 loop is CATSVVGETQYF. The CDR3 DNA sequence: TGTGCCACCAGTGTGGTGGGAGAGACCCAGTACTTC.

This chain uses TRBV18 with TRBJ1-1; 7 nucleotides agree with TRBD1. V lost 5 bases, J lost 6 bases, and 6 bases stayed unmatched. CDR3 length equals 13 residues. Germline V gives CDR1 KGHSH, CDR2 LQKENI. CDR3 protein: CASSNDREAEAFF. The CDR3 DNA reads TGTGCCAGCTCAAACGACAGGGAGGCTGAAGCTTTCTTT.

The chain has TRBV28 and TRBJ1-2; D is unclear. This CDR3 is built from 14 residues. The germline gives CDR1 MDHEN, CDR2 SYDVKM. Trimming removed 4 bases from V and 3 bases from J, with 12 bases in between. The CDR3 loop is CASSSPGRDYGYTF. DNA for the CDR3: TGTGCCAGCAGTTCCCCAGGCCGGGACTATGGCTACACCTTC.

V gene TRBV30 combines with J gene TRBJ2-5, with 9 bases lining up with TRBD1. Germline V gene sequence: CDR1 GTSNPN, CDR2 SVGIG (reference sequence). The CDR3 has 15 residues. V dropped 3 bases and J dropped 5; count of bases not matched to a gene: 10. The CDR3 sequence is CAWSQQGAKRETQYF. Written as DNA, the CDR3 is TGTGCCTGGAGCCAACAGGGGGCCAAGAGGGAGACCCAGTACTTC.

The V gene is TRBV19, the J gene TRBJ2-6; D remains unclear. V was trimmed by 2 bases and J by 2 bases, leaving 10 bases between them. The CDR3 is made up of 16 amino acids. Germline CDR1 LNHDA, CDR2 SQIVND (reference sequence). The CDR3 is CASSITLGAGANVLTF. CDR3 sequence (DNA): TGTGCCAGTAGTATAACCCTGGGCGCTGGGGCCAACGTCCTGACTTTC.

This rearrangement joins TRBV6-1 to TRBJ1-2; D is uncertain. Trimming removed 2 bases from V and 7 bases from J, with 8 bases in between. Germline CDR1 reads MNHNS; CDR2 reads SASEGT. The CDR3 runs to 12 residues. CDR3 amino acids: CASSELGGGYTF. CDR3 DNA: TGTGCCAGCAGTGAACTGGGAGGTGGCTACACCTTC.

V usage is TRBV28 and J usage is TRBJ2-1; the match to TRBD2 covers 7 bases. The germline V gene encodes CDR1 MDHEN and CDR2 SYDVKM. V gave up 5 bases and J gave up 3 bases; unmatched junction bases: 1. The CDR3 is 13 residues long. CDR3 in amino acids: CASSASGYNEQFF. The CDR3 DNA is TGTGCCAGCAGTGCTAGCGGCTACAATGAGCAGTTCTTC.

The chain uses TRBV27 and TRBJ2-7; either TRBD1 or TRBD2 may fit D (5 bases each). CDR1 and CDR2 from the germline V gene are MNHEY and SMNVEV (reference sequence). Trimming pared 0 bases from V and 2 bases from J, leaving 14 bases between. The CDR3 contains 16 residues. The CDR3 nucleotides read TGTGCCAGCAGTTTATCGCCAAGGGGACCTACCTACGAGCAGTACTTC. Protein product: CASSLSPRGPTYEQYF.

The CDR3 nucleotides are TGTGCCAGCAGTTTATTAGATAGGGATTCACCCCTCCACTTT. Encoded protein: CASSLLDRDSPLHF. The chain links TRBV28 to TRBJ1-6; D unclear. The CDR3 runs to 14 residues. The germline gives CDR1 MDHEN, CDR2 SYDVKM. Trimming stripped 1 base from V and 8 bases from J, with 9 bases between. Full variable domain (outside the CDR3, taken from reference TRBV28 and TRBJ1-6): DVKVTQSSRYLVKRTGEKVFLECVQDMDHENMFWYRQDPGLGLRLIYFSYDVKMKEKGDIPEGYSVSREKKERFSLILESASTNQTSMYLCASSLLDRDSPLHFGNGTRLTVT.

The chain links TRBV5-1 to TRBJ1-2; D is ambiguous. Germline V lookup: CDR1 SGHRS, CDR2 YFSETQ. Between the trimmed V and J ends, which lost 0 bases and 4 bases, there was a span of 7 bases. The CDR3 is made up of 13 amino acids. CDR3 coding DNA: TGCGCCAGCAGCTTGGCCGGGAGCTATGGCTACACCTTC. It is translated as CASSLAGSYGYTF. Full variable domain (remainder filled in from reference TRBV5-1 and TRBJ1-2): KAGVTQTPRYLIKTRGQQVTLSCSPISGHRSVSWYQQTPGQGLQFLFEYFSETQRNKGNFPGRFSGRQFSNSRSEMNVSTLELGDSALYLCASSLAGSYGYTFGSGTRLTVV.

J is TRBJ1-2 and V is TRBV30; TRBD1 might be the D (6 bases). Germline V gene sequence: CDR1 GTSNPN, CDR2 SVGIG (reference sequence). The CDR3 is made up of 13 amino acids. V shed 7 bases and J shed 7 bases, with 19 bases lying between them. CDR3 bases: TGTGCCTTCACCTTGGCAGGGGAGCGTGGCTACACCTTC. Amino acid sequence: CAFTLAGERGYTF.

This clone showed up just once. The rearrangement uses TRBV27 and TRBJ1-5; D is ambiguous. CDR3 size: 14 residues. Germline CDR1 is MNHEY and CDR2 is SMNVEV (reference sequence). Trimming cost V 3 bases and J 1 base, with 7 bases left between them. DNA for the CDR3: TGTGCCAGCAGTTTCCGCAGGAGCAATCAGCCCCAGCATTTT. Its translation: CASSFRRSNQPQHF.

The chain combines TRBV10-2 with TRBJ2-3, with 9 bases identical to TRBD2. This CDR3 has 17 amino acids. Trimming removed 6 bases from V and 7 bases from J; junction bases left unmatched: 17. Germline CDR1 reads WSHSY; CDR2 reads SAAADI. As DNA, the CDR3 is TGCGCCAGCAGGAGAATAGCCGGGACTAGCAGGGGGTATACGCAGTATTTT. This codes for CASRRIAGTSRGYTQYF.

The rearrangement links TRBV24-1 to TRBJ1-5; 10 bases are shared with TRBD1. CDR1 is KGHDR, CDR2 SFDVKD, per germline. The CDR3 runs 14 residues. The trim removed 3 bases at V and 5 bases at J, leaving 0 bases unmatched. The CDR3 loop reads CATSDGTGDQPQHF. Written as DNA, the CDR3 is TGTGCCACCAGTGATGGGACAGGGGATCAGCCCCAGCATTTT.

The chain has TRBV24-1 and TRBJ1-1, with D possibly TRBD1 on 6 matching bases. This CDR3 has 11 amino acids. Trimming removed 6 bases at V and 11 bases at J, with 12 bases between. The germline gives CDR1 KGHDR, CDR2 SFDVKD. CDR3 residues: CATSYRDDAFF. CDR3 DNA sequence: TGTGCCACCAGTTACAGGGACGACGCTTTCTTT.

This chain uses TRBV28 with TRBJ2-3; D is possibly TRBD1 or TRBD2 (5 bases each). The CDR3 has 21 amino acids. Trimming left V 3 bases short and J 0 bases short, with 28 bases between. Germline lookup yields CDR1 MDHEN and CDR2 SYDVKM. The CDR3 spells CASSFQSGLGRKSSSTDTQYF. The CDR3 bases are TGTGCCAGCAGTTTCCAATCCGGCCTGGGACGGAAATCCTCTAGCACAGATACGCAGTATTTT.

V is TRBV28 and J is TRBJ1-2; the D gene is possibly TRBD1 (5 bases). The V gene's germline CDR1 is MDHEN and CDR2 SYDVKM. V gave up 1 base and J gave up 1 base, with 10 bases separating them. This CDR3 is built from 15 residues. CDR3 nucleotides: TGTGCCAGCAGTTTATCCTTGGGACTTAACTATGGCTACACCTTC. Its protein product is CASSLSLGLNYGYTF.

The J gene is TRBJ2-3, the V gene TRBV19; 8 bases match TRBD1. After removal of 3 bases from V and 2 bases from J, the junction contained 4 bases not matched to a gene. This CDR3 has 15 residues. Germline V lookup: CDR1 LNHDA, CDR2 SQIVND (reference sequence). The CDR3 coding sequence is TGTGCCAGTAGTATTGGACAGGGCAACACAGATACGCAGTATTTT. Protein sequence: CASSIGQGNTDTQYF. Variable domain in full (rest from reference TRBV19 and TRBJ2-3): DGGITQSPKYLFRKEGQNVTLSCEQNLNHDAMYWYRQDPGQGLRLIYYSQIVNDFQKGDIAEGYSVSREKKESFPLTVTSAQKNPTAFYLCASSIGQGNTDTQYFGPGTRLTVL.

The chain employs TRBV10-3 and TRBJ2-1, with 13 bases identical to TRBD2. V lost 3 bases to trimming and J lost 0 bases; unmatched junction nucleotides: 8. CDR1 and CDR2 (germline): ENHRY, SYGVKD. The CDR3 totals 19 residues. The CDR3 nucleotides are TGTGCCATCAGTGACCCGGGACTAGCGGGGTTAAGCTCCTACAATGAGCAGTTCTTC. Encoded protein: CAISDPGLAGLSSYNEQFF.

This clone was recorded only once. This rearrangement joins TRBV7-9 to TRBJ1-2; 8 positions agree with TRBD1. Germline V gives CDR1 SEHNR, CDR2 FQNEAQ (reference sequence). V was clipped by 5 bases and J by 0 bases; unmatched bases: 5. This CDR3 region has 15 residues. The CDR3 sequence is CASSAQGGANYGYTF. CDR3 DNA: TGTGCCAGCAGCGCACAGGGGGGAGCTAACTATGGCTACACCTTC.

The gene calls are TRBV15 and TRBJ2-7, with D perhaps TRBD1 (6 bases). Trimming cost V 0 bases and J 2 bases, with 14 bases left between them. In germline, CDR1 is LNHNV, CDR2 YYDKDF (reference sequence). The CDR3 sequence is 16 residues long. CDR3 residues: CATSRDVDQGTYEQYF. The CDR3 DNA is TGTGCCACCAGCAGAGATGTGGACCAGGGGACCTACGAGCAGTACTTC.